This is a list of T cell receptor beta chains from one sample in a study of shared clonotypes between healthy human individuals. Using immunoSEQ multiplex PCR, the repertoire was profiled, and TCRdb retains in-frame clones only, with some absent. The sample yields roughly 2.1 million clones, around 93% seen once. Sample: naive CD8+ T cells from PBMCs. All receptors come from a man younger than 35 in good health. Some clones in this sample may be carry-over from other donors' samples. Both conserved end residues are trimmed from each CDR3. D genes are given only for firm matches.

v_call: TRBV5-4
d_call: -
j_call: TRBJ1-6
cdr3_aa: ASSLDSNNSPLH

v_call: TRBV7-9
d_call: TRBD1
j_call: TRBJ2-7
cdr3_aa: ASSPTGGPSYEQY

v_call: TRBV7-9
d_call: -
j_call: TRBJ2-7
cdr3_aa: ASSFLSVRVAYEQY

v_call: TRBV2
d_call: TRBD1
j_call: TRBJ1-1
cdr3_aa: ATFPGQGNTEAF

v_call: TRBV5-6
d_call: -
j_call: TRBJ2-7
cdr3_aa: ASSPQGLIEQY

v_call: TRBV28
d_call: TRBD1
j_call: TRBJ1-5
cdr3_aa: ASSLRDRGHQPQH

v_call: TRBV27
d_call: TRBD1
j_call: TRBJ2-7
cdr3_aa: ASSLLSMTGGSREQY

v_call: TRBV2
d_call: -
j_call: TRBJ2-7
cdr3_aa: ASSALGTLTAYEQY

v_call: TRBV5-1
d_call: -
j_call: TRBJ2-3
cdr3_aa: ASSLGWGALSTDTQY

v_call: TRBV27
d_call: -
j_call: TRBJ2-7
cdr3_aa: ASSGGTKSSYEQY

v_call: TRBV15
d_call: -
j_call: TRBJ2-7
cdr3_aa: ATSTRTLYSYEQY

v_call: TRBV5-1
d_call: -
j_call: TRBJ2-7
cdr3_aa: ASSLGSYGAYEQY

v_call: TRBV21-1
d_call: -
j_call: TRBJ2-7
cdr3_aa: ASSTRTPPEQY

v_call: TRBV7-6
d_call: -
j_call: TRBJ2-3
cdr3_aa: ASSLTPQGRLASTDTQY

v_call: TRBV12-5
d_call: -
j_call: TRBJ2-3
cdr3_aa: ASGPPGTSEQY

v_call: TRBV5-1
d_call: -
j_call: TRBJ2-1
cdr3_aa: ASSLWASGGNEQF

v_call: TRBV18
d_call: -
j_call: TRBJ2-1
cdr3_aa: ASSPDIYNEQF

v_call: TRBV28
d_call: -
j_call: TRBJ2-1
cdr3_aa: ASSSFPRMGTEQF

v_call: TRBV2
d_call: TRBD2
j_call: TRBJ2-5
cdr3_aa: ASNDKLTSGRFETQY

v_call: TRBV9
d_call: -
j_call: TRBJ1-3
cdr3_aa: ASSADGGSGNTIY

v_call: TRBV4-3
d_call: TRBD2
j_call: TRBJ2-7
cdr3_aa: ASSRGLAGGYEQY

v_call: TRBV9
d_call: TRBD2
j_call: TRBJ2-7
cdr3_aa: ASSPRGGDYEQY

v_call: TRBV19
d_call: -
j_call: TRBJ1-5
cdr3_aa: ASTPGSFRNQPQH

v_call: TRBV5-8
d_call: -
j_call: TRBJ1-2
cdr3_aa: ASSLDGAQLYGYT

v_call: TRBV19
d_call: -
j_call: TRBJ1-1
cdr3_aa: ASSIGLGNTEAF

v_call: TRBV11-2
d_call: -
j_call: TRBJ1-1
cdr3_aa: ASSFDSSEAF

v_call: TRBV7-6
d_call: -
j_call: TRBJ1-1
cdr3_aa: ASSLEGRTEAF

v_call: TRBV27
d_call: -
j_call: TRBJ2-3
cdr3_aa: ASRELKGGRITQY

v_call: TRBV7-8
d_call: TRBD2
j_call: TRBJ2-7
cdr3_aa: ASSLLGLAGAYEQY

v_call: TRBV11-2
d_call: TRBD1
j_call: TRBJ2-2
cdr3_aa: ASSPDRGRSTGELL

v_call: TRBV5-6
d_call: TRBD2
j_call: TRBJ2-4
cdr3_aa: ASSLVGASGSFIQY

v_call: TRBV30
d_call: -
j_call: TRBJ1-5
cdr3_aa: AWSVGRASGQPQH